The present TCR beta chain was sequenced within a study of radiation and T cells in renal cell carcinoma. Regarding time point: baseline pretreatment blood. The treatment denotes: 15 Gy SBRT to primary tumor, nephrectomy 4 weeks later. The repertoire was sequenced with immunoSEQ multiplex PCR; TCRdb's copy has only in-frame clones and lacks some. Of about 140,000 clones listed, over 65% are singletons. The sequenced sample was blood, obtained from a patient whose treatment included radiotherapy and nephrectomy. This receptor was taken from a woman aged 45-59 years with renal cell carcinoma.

CDR3: CASSQFGDSYNEQFF. The CDR3, as DNA: TGCGCCAGCAGCCAATTCGGTGACTCCTACAATGAGCAGTTCTTC. This sequence joins TRBV4-3 and TRBJ2-1, with D hard to call. CDR1 and CDR2 from the germline V gene are LGHNA and YSLEER. The V end lost 2 bases, the J end lost 0 bases, and 8 bases lay between the germline ends. The CDR3 contains 15 residues.